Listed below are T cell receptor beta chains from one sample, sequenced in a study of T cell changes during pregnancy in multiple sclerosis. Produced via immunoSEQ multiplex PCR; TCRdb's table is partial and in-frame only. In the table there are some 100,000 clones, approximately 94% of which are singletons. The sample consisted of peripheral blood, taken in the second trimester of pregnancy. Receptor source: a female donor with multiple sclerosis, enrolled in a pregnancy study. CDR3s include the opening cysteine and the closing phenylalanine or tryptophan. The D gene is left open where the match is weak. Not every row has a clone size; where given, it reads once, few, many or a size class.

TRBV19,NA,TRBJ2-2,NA,CASSGRTGELFF,TGTGCCAGTAGTGGGCGCACCGGGGAGCTGTTTTTT
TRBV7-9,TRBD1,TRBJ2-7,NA,CASSSRERTGSYEQYF,TGTGCCAGCAGCTCAAGGGAGAGGACAGGGTCCTACGAGCAGTACTTC
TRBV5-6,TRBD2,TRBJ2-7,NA,CASSWVTSGSTYEQYF,TGTGCCAGCAGCTGGGTGACTAGCGGGAGTACCTACGAGCAGTACTTC
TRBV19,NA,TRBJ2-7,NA,CASSIDRNSYEQYF,TGTGCCAGTAGTATAGATAGAAACAGCTACGAGCAGTACTTC
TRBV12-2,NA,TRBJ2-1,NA,CASRLSSTSGSCNEQFF,TGTGCAAGTCGCTTATCCTCGACTAGCGGGAGTTGCAATGAGCAGTTCTTC
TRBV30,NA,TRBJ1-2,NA,CAWGASGDNGYTF,TGTGCCTGGGGGGCCTCAGGGGATAATGGCTACACCTTC
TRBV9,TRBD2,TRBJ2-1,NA,CASSPRLAGGFGEQFF,TGTGCCAGCAGCCCGAGACTAGCGGGAGGTTTCGGTGAGCAGTTCTTC
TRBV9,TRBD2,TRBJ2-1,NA,CASSVLSSGAYNEQFF,TGTGCCAGCAGCGTACTGTCTAGCGGGGCCTACAATGAGCAGTTCTTC
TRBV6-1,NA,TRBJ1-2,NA,CASKSYEGYGYTF,TGTGCCAGCAAGAGTTACGAGGGCTATGGCTACACCTTC
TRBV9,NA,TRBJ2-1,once,CASSVDPGLANEQFF,TGTGCCAGCAGCGTAGATCCCGGACTGGCTAATGAGCAGTTCTTC
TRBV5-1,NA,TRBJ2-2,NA,CASSLERRPNTGELFF,TGCGCCAGCAGCTTGGAGCGGAGACCCAACACCGGGGAGCTGTTTTTT
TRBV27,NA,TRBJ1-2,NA,CASSFQGSKYGYTF,TGTGCCAGCAGTTTCCAGGGCAGCAAATATGGCTACACCTTC
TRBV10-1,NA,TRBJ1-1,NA,CASSERRTTEAFF,TGCGCCAGCAGTGAGCGCAGAACCACTGAAGCTTTCTTT
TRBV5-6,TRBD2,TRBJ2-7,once,CASSSSGLAGVQYF,TGTGCCAGCAGCTCGTCGGGACTAGCGGGAGTGCAGTACTTC
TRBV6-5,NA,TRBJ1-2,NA,CASSYSHQVGAYGYTF,TGTGCCAGCAGTTACTCACATCAGGTGGGGGCCTATGGCTACACCTTC
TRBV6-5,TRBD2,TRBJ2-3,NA,CASSYSGTSPDTQYF,TGTGCCAGCAGTTACTCCGGGACTAGCCCAGATACGCAGTATTTT
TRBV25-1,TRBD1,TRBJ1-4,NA,CASRTGQGTNEKLFF,TGTGCCAGCAGGACAGGACAGGGAACTAATGAAAAACTGTTTTTT
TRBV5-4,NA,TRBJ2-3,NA,CASTILDRSDTQYF,TGTGCCAGCACTATTCTGGACAGATCAGATACGCAGTATTTT
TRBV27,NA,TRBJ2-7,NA,CASSLSGDTRKYF,TGTGCCAGCAGTTTATCGGGCGACACACGAAAGTACTTC